The 6 T cell receptor beta chains below all came from one sample that was sequenced in a study of T cells in tuberculosis. Profiled with immunoSEQ multiplex PCR; TCRdb holds only in-frame clones, not every one. The data contain 30,000 to 35,000 clones, 95% to 97% of them singletons. Sequenced: PBMCs. The origin of the receptors is a donor under 30 with latent tuberculosis or without tuberculosis infection.

The rearrangement uses TRBV7-2 and TRBJ2-5; weak D call: TRBD1 (6 bases). V dropped 4 bases and J dropped 9 bases, with 9 bases sitting between them. The germline gives CDR1 SGHTA, CDR2 FQGNSA. CDR3 length equals 11 residues. The CDR3: CASSYTGPQYF. The CDR3 DNA follows: TGTGCCAGCAGCTACACAGGGCCCCAGTACTTC.

The chain uses TRBV6-5 and TRBJ2-1, with 7 positions matching TRBD2. The CDR3 is 15 residues long. The germline CDR1 and CDR2 sequences are MNHEY and SVGAGI. V lost 7 bases and J lost 7; bases outside the gene matches: 13. The CDR3 spells CASKRAGVRVNEQFF. CDR3 in DNA: TGTGCCAGCAAGAGGGCGGGAGTTAGGGTAAATGAGCAGTTCTTC.

With regard to this clone: Compared with germline, one end of the junction differs, possibly owing to a read error. The rearrangement uses TRBV5-4 and TRBJ1-1, with 10 bases lining up with TRBD1. Germline CDR1 SGHNT, CDR2 YYREEE (reference sequence). The CDR3 runs 15 residues. The CDR3, as DNA: TGTGCCAGTAGCTCTCGGGACAGGGGTGCCACTGAAGCTTTCTTT. Translated: CASSSRDRGATEAFF.

The chain couples TRBV2 to TRBJ1-2; a weak D match, TRBD1 (5 bases). The CDR3 has 15 residues. V lost 2 bases to trimming and J lost 5 bases, with 15 bases between them. Per germline, CDR1 SNHLY and CDR2 FYNNEI. The CDR3 spells CASSETMEGWYGYTF. CDR3 bases: TGTGCCAGCAGTGAAACCATGGAGGGGTGGTATGGCTACACCTTC.

This chain links TRBV5-1 with TRBJ2-2, with TRBD2 matching over 7 bases. The CDR3 spans 16 residues. The V segment lost 4 bases and the J segment 2 bases; nucleotides outside the gene matches: 8. Germline V gene sequence: CDR1 SGHRS, CDR2 YFSETQ. CDR3 nucleotide sequence: TGCGCCAGCAGCCCGCGGGGAGCGGGAAACACCGGGGAGCTGTTTTTT. Translated, it gives CASSPRGAGNTGELFF.

The J gene is TRBJ1-1, the V gene TRBV2, with D possibly being TRBD1 (6 bases). With 10 bases removed from V and 6 bases from J, the gap between germline ends came to 18 bases. Germline CDR1 and CDR2: SNHLY and FYNNEI. CDR3 size: 13 residues. DNA of the CDR3: TGTGCCACCTACCCGACAGGTTACGCTGAAGCTTTCTTT. Translated: CATYPTGYAEAFF.